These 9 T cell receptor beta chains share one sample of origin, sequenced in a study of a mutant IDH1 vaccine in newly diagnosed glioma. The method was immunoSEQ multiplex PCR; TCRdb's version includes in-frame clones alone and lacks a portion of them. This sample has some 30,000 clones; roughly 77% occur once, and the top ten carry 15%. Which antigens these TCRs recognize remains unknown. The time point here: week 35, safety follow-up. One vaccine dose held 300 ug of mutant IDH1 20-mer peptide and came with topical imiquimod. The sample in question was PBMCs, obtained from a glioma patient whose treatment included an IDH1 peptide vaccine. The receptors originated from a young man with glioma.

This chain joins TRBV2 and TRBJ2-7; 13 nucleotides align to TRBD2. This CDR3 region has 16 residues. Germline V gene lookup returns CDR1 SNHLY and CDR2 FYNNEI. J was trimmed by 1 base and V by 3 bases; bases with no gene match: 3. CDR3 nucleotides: TGTGCCAGCAGTGATGAGGGACTAGCGGGATCCTACGAGCAGTACTTC. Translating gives CASSDEGLAGSYEQYF.

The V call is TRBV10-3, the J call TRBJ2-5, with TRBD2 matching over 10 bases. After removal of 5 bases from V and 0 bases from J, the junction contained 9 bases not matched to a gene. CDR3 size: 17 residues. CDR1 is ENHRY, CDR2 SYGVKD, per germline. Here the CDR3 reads CAISLGGLAYNQETQYF. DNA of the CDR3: TGTGCCATCAGTCTAGGGGGACTAGCGTACAACCAAGAGACCCAGTACTTC.

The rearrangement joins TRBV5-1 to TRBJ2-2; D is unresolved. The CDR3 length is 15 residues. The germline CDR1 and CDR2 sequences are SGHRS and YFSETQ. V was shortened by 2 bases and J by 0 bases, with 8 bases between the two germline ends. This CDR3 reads CASSFIRTNTGELFF. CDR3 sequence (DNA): TGCGCCAGCAGCTTTATTCGGACGAACACCGGGGAGCTGTTTTTT.

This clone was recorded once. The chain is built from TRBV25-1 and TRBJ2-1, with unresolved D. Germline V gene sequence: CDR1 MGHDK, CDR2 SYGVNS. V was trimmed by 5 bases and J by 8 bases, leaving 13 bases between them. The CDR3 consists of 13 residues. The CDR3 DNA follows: TGTGCCAGCAGTAACCCCTATATCGATGAGCAGTTCTTC. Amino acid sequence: CASSNPYIDEQFF.

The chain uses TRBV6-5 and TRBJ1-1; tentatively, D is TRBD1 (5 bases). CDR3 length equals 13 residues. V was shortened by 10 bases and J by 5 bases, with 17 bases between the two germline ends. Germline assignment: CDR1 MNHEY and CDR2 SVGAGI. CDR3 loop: CATSTVPTTEAFF. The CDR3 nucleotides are TGTGCCACCTCGACAGTTCCAACTACTGAAGCTTTCTTT.

CDR3 nucleotide sequence: TGTGCCAGCAGTAGCTCTACCGCCTCCTACAATGAGCAGTTCTTC. Its protein product is CASSSSTASYNEQFF. This chain links TRBV27 with TRBJ2-1; the D is unclear. Germline CDR1 and CDR2: MNHEY and SMNVEV (reference sequence). The CDR3 runs 15 residues. V was cut by 5 bases and J by 0 bases, with 11 bases left in between.

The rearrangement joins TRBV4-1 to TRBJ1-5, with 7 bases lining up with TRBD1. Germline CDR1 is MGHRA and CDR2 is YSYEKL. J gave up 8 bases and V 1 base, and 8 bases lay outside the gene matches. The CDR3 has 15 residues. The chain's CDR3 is CASSQVTGIKEPQHF. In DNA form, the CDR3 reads TGCGCCAGCAGCCAAGTGACAGGGATTAAAGAGCCCCAGCATTTT.

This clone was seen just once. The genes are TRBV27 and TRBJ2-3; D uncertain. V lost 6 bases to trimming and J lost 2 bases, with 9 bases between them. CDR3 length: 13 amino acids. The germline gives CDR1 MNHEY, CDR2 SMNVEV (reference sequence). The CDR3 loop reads CASSPGFTDTQYF. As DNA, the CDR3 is TGTGCCAGCAGCCCCGGGTTCACAGATACGCAGTATTTT.

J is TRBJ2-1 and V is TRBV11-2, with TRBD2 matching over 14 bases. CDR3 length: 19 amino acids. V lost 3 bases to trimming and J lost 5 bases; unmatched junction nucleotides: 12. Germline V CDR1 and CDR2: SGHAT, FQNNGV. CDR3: CASSFTGTSGRNWHNEQFF. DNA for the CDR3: TGTGCCAGCAGCTTCACCGGGACTAGCGGGAGAAACTGGCACAATGAGCAGTTCTTC.